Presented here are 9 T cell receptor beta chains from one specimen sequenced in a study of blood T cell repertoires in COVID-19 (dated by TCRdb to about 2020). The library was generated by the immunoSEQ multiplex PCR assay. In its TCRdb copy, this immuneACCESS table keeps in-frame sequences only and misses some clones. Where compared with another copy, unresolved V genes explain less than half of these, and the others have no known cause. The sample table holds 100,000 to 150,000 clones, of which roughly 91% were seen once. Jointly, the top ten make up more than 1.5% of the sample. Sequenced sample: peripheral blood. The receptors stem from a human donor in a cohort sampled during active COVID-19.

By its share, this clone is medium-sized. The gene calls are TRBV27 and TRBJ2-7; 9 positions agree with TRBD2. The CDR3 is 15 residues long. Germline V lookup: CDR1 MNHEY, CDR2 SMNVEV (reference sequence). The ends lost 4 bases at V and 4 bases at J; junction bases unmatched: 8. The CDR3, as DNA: TGTGCCAGCAGTTATAGCGGGAGACTTCTTTACGAGCAGTACTTC. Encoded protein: CASSYSGRLLYEQYF.

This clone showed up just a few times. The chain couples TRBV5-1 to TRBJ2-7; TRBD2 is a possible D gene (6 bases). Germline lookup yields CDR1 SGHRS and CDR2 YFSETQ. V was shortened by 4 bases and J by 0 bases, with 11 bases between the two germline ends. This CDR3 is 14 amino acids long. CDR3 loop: CASSPLGGSYEQYF. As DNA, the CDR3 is TGCGCCAGCAGCCCTTTGGGGGGCTCCTACGAGCAGTACTTC.

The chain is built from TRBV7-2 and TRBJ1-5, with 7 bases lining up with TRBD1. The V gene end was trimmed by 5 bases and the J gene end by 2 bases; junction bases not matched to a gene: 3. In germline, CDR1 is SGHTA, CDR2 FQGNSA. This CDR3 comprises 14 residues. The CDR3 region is CASSLTGGNQPQHF. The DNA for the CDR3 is TGTGCCAGCAGCCTTACAGGGGGCAATCAGCCCCAGCATTTT.

CDR3 amino acids: CASSLGRGELFF. The CDR3 DNA follows: TGTGCCAGCAGCTTGGGTCGCGGGGAGCTGTTTTTT. This rearrangement joins TRBV5-6 to TRBJ2-2, with D uncertain. The germline gives CDR1 SGHDT, CDR2 YYEEEE. There are 12 residues in the CDR3. V was cut by 0 bases and J by 7 bases, with 4 bases left in between.

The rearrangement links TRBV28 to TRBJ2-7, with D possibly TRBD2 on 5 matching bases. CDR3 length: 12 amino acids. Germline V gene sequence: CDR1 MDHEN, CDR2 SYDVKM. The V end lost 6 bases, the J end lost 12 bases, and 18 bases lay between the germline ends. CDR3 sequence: CASSPPIGVRYF. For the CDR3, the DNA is TGTGCCAGCAGCCCCCCTATCGGGGTGCGGTACTTC.

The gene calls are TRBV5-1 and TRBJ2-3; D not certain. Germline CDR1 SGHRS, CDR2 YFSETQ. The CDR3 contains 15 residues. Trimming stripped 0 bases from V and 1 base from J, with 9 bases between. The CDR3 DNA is TGCGCCAGCAGCTTGGCAGGTCGTGGCACAGATACGCAGTATTTT. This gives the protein CASSLAGRGTDTQYF. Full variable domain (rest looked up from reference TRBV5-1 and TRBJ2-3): KAGVTQTPRYLIKTRGQQVTLSCSPISGHRSVSWYQQTPGQGLQFLFEYFSETQRNKGNFPGRFSGRQFSNSRSEMNVSTLELGDSALYLCASSLAGRGTDTQYFGPGTRLTVL.

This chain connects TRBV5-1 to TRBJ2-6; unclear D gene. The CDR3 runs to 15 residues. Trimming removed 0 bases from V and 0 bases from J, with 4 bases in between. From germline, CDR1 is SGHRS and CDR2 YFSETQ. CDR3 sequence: CASSLASSGANVLTF. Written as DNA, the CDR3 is TGCGCCAGCAGCTTGGCCAGCTCTGGGGCCAACGTCCTGACTTTC.

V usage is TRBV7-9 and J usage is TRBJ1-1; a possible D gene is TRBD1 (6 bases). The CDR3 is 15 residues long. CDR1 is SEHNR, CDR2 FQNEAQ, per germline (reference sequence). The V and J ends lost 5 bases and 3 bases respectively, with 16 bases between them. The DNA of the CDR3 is TGTGCCAGCAGCCAAGACAGGATTTCGGACACTGAAGCTTTCTTT. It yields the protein CASSQDRISDTEAFF.

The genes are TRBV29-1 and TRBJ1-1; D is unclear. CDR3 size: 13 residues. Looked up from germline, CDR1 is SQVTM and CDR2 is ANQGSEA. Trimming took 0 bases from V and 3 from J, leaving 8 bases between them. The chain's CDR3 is CSVEDRGYTEAFF. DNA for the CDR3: TGCAGCGTTGAAGATCGGGGTTACACTGAAGCTTTCTTT.